Below, 31 T cell receptor beta chains from the same sample are listed, as sequenced in a study of T cell responses to AZD1222 COVID-19 vaccine. Sequencing was performed with immunoSEQ multiplex PCR; in TCRdb, only in-frame clones are kept and a portion is missing. The sample includes about 150,000 clones, 93% of them seen just once. Specimen: peripheral blood, collected on day 0 of AZD1222 vaccination. The origin of the receptors is an adult in good health.

V gene TRBV7-9 combines with J gene TRBJ2-6, with D perhaps matching TRBD1 (6 bases). CDR3 size: 19 residues. The germline V gene has CDR1 SEHNR and CDR2 FQNEAQ (reference sequence). V was pared by 5 bases and J by 1 base, with 21 bases between. The CDR3 sequence: CASSTTTGMRHSGANVLTF. In DNA form, the CDR3 reads TGTGCCAGCAGCACTACAACAGGGATGAGGCATTCTGGGGCCAACGTCCTGACTTTC.

V is TRBV10-3 and J is TRBJ2-3; D gene uncertain. Trimming took 3 bases from V and 4 from J, leaving 11 bases between them. CDR1 is ENHRY and CDR2 is SYGVKD in the germline V gene. The CDR3 consists of 14 residues. As DNA, the CDR3 is TGTGCCATCAGTGAAGGGAACCCCGCAGATACGCAGTATTTT. Protein product: CAISEGNPADTQYF.

This CDR3 reads CASSPDGLTEAFF. The CDR3 DNA sequence: TGCGCCAGTTCGCCAGACGGACTCACTGAAGCTTTCTTT. The chain joins TRBV5-1 to TRBJ1-1; D not certain. Germline CDR1 and CDR2: SGHRS and YFSETQ. The CDR3 has 13 amino acids. V was clipped by 8 bases and J by 4 bases, with 15 bases between them.

In DNA, the CDR3 is TGCGCCAGCAGCCTGGAACGGCACTACGAGCAGTACTTC. Residues: CASSLERHYEQYF. J is TRBJ2-7 and V is TRBV5-1; no clear D gene. The length of the CDR3 is 13 residues. The germline CDR1 and CDR2 sequences are SGHRS and YFSETQ. V was clipped by 4 bases and J by 3 bases, with 11 bases between them.

This chain connects TRBV5-4 to TRBJ2-7; 7 nucleotides match TRBD1. The V and J ends lost 3 bases and 3 bases, in that order; junction bases with no gene match: 6. There are 14 residues in the CDR3. Germline CDR1 SGHNT, CDR2 YYREEE (reference sequence). CDR3 DNA: TGTGCCAGCAGCTCTACAGGGGACGGCTACGAGCAGTACTTC. Translated, it gives CASSSTGDGYEQYF.

This chain joins TRBV7-9 and TRBJ1-1; tentatively, D is TRBD1 (5 bases). V was clipped by 6 bases and J by 4 bases, with 15 bases between them. The CDR3 length is 14 residues. The germline V gene encodes CDR1 SEHNR and CDR2 FQNEAQ (reference sequence). DNA for the CDR3: TGTGCCAGCAGGACAGAAGGGTTGGGCACTGAAGCTTTCTTT. Protein: CASRTEGLGTEAFF.

The J gene is TRBJ1-2, the V gene TRBV21-1; no check of the table's D call, TRBD1, against the DNA was made. TRBV21-1 is listed as a pseudogene. The CDR3 length is 16 residues. CDR3 bases: TGTGCCAGCAGCAAAGGTCCAGGGCGAGCTAACTATGGCTACACCTTC. It codes for CASSKGPGRANYGYTF.

The chain uses TRBV9 and TRBJ2-1, with 11 bases aligning to TRBD1. Germline trimming cut 4 bases from V and 8 bases from J; bases unmatched to any gene: 2. Germline V gene data show CDR1 as SGDLS and CDR2 as YYNGEE. The CDR3 spans 13 residues. This CDR3 is CASSQGQGDEQFF. In DNA, the CDR3 is TGTGCCAGCAGCCAGGGACAGGGGGATGAGCAGTTCTTC.

The J gene is TRBJ1-1, the V gene TRBV30; no reliable D call. Per the germline V gene, CDR1 is GTSNPN and CDR2 is SVGIG (reference sequence). The length of the CDR3 is 12 residues. Trimming pared 2 bases from V and 2 bases from J, leaving 6 bases between. Written as DNA, the CDR3 is TGTGCCTGGAGTCATACAAACACTGAAGCTTTCTTT. It specifies CAWSHTNTEAFF.

This chain joins TRBV19 and TRBJ2-5; TRBD1 matches at 11 bases. Germline V gives CDR1 LNHDA, CDR2 SQIVND (reference sequence). Germline trimming cut 4 bases from V and 5 bases from J; bases unmatched to any gene: 3. The CDR3 totals 14 residues. The CDR3 DNA reads as TGTGCCAGTAGTAGGACAGGGGGCTTTGAGACCCAGTACTTC. Translating it yields CASSRTGGFETQYF.

This chain links TRBV6-5 with TRBJ2-7, with TRBD2 as a possible D gene (6 bases). The V end lost 7 bases, the J end lost 5 bases, and 15 bases lay between the germline ends. The CDR3 loop spans 13 amino acids. CDR1 is MNHEY and CDR2 is SVGAGI in the germline V gene. CDR3 coding DNA: TGTGCCAGCACCCGGAGGGGAGGCAACGAGCAGTACTTC. Amino acid sequence: CASTRRGGNEQYF.

This clone has a handful of counts. This chain connects TRBV7-2 to TRBJ2-7, with 7 positions matching TRBD2. This CDR3 spans 16 amino acids. J gave up 2 bases and V 0 bases, and 7 bases lay outside the gene matches. Germline CDR1 and CDR2: SGHTA and FQGNSA. The CDR3 sequence: CASSLAGGRSAYEQYF. DNA for the CDR3: TGTGCCAGCAGCTTAGCTGGCGGGAGATCGGCCTACGAGCAGTACTTC.

The chain uses TRBV19 and TRBJ1-1; D is uncertain. CDR3 length: 13 amino acids. Germline CDR1 and CDR2: LNHDA and SQIVND (reference sequence). The V and J ends lost 4 bases and 6 bases respectively, with 12 bases between them. The CDR3 is CASSSSRRPEAFF. CDR3 DNA sequence: TGTGCCAGTAGTAGTAGCAGGAGGCCTGAAGCTTTCTTT.

This chain connects TRBV19 to TRBJ2-5, with 7 bases fitting TRBD1. Germline loops: CDR1 LNHDA, CDR2 SQIVND (reference sequence). Trimming took 5 bases from V and 0 from J; bases not matched to a gene: 3. CDR3 length: 14 amino acids. The DNA of the CDR3 is TGTGCCAGTAGTGAGGGACAGAACCAAGAGACCCAGTACTTC. Translating it yields CASSEGQNQETQYF. The full variable domain, its missing parts supplied by reference TRBV19 and TRBJ2-5, is DGGITQSPKYLFRKEGQNVTLSCEQNLNHDAMYWYRQDPGQGLRLIYYSQIVNDFQKGDIAEGYSVSREKKESFPLTVTSAQKNPTAFYLCASSEGQNQETQYFGPGTRLLVL.

The V call is TRBV2, the J call TRBJ1-5; TRBD1 agrees at 7 bases. There are 14 residues in the CDR3. CDR1 SNHLY and CDR2 FYNNEI come from the germline V gene. Losses at the gene ends were 3 bases for V and 6 bases for J; bases not matched to a gene: 5. The CDR3 loop reads CASSDTGETQPQHF. In DNA form, the CDR3 reads TGTGCCAGCAGTGATACAGGGGAAACTCAGCCCCAGCATTTT.

The chain joins TRBV14 to TRBJ2-7, with 9 bases identical to TRBD2. Trimming at V came to 1 base and at J to 0 bases, leaving 7 bases not matched to a gene. The CDR3 consists of 17 residues. CDR1 SGHDN and CDR2 FVKESK come from the germline V gene. CDR3: CASSQVSGGSLSYEQYF. CDR3 sequence (DNA): TGTGCCAGCAGCCAAGTTAGCGGGGGATCACTCTCCTACGAGCAGTACTTC.

The chain uses TRBV30 and TRBJ1-5; no reliable D call. V lost 0 bases and J lost 5, with 11 bases in between. The CDR3 loop spans 14 amino acids. CDR1 GTSNPN and CDR2 SVGIG come from the germline V gene (reference sequence). The CDR3 region has the DNA TGTGCCTGGAGTGTACGGGGTTTTGATCAGCCCCAGCATTTT. This encodes CAWSVRGFDQPQHF.

The genes are TRBV7-2 and TRBJ2-5; the D gene could be TRBD1 or TRBD2 (6 bases each). Germline assignment: CDR1 SGHTA and CDR2 FQGNSA. CDR3 length equals 14 residues. V dropped 3 bases and J dropped 4 bases, with 12 bases sitting between them. The CDR3 DNA sequence: TGTGCCAGCAGCTTTACAGGGCGGGGAGAGACCCAGTACTTC. Translating it yields CASSFTGRGETQYF.

The chain combines TRBV12-3 or TRBV12-4 with TRBJ1-6, with D unclear. The CDR3 sequence is 13 residues long. Trimming stripped 5 bases from V and 8 bases from J, with 10 bases between. The CDR3: CASSPLGYSPLHF. CDR3 in DNA: TGTGCCAGCAGTCCTCTAGGTTATTCACCCCTCCACTTT.

This clone was seen a few times. This chain links TRBV18 with TRBJ2-1; weak D call: TRBD1 (5 bases). CDR3 size: 13 residues. From germline, CDR1 is KGHSH and CDR2 LQKENI. V was cut by 5 bases and J by 6 bases, with 11 bases left in between. DNA of the CDR3: TGTGCCAGCTCAACGTCTGGGGCCAATGAGCAGTTCTTC. It specifies CASSTSGANEQFF.

The V call is TRBV5-1, the J call TRBJ2-7; 12 nucleotides agree with TRBD2. CDR1 and CDR2 from the germline V gene are SGHRS and YFSETQ. With V trimmed by 4 bases and J by 4 bases, 3 bases remained unmatched. This CDR3 is 14 amino acids long. The CDR3 coding sequence is TGCGCCAGCAGCCCGGGGACTAGCGGGTACGAGCAGTACTTC. This gives the protein CASSPGTSGYEQYF.

The V call is TRBV3-1 (or the pseudogene TRBV3-2), the J call TRBJ2-5, with no clear D. The CDR3 is made up of 16 amino acids. Trimming removed 0 bases from V and 4 bases from J, with 15 bases in between. CDR1 LGHDT and CDR2 YNNKEL come from the germline V gene (reference sequence). The CDR3 loop is CASSQDLKGMSETQYF. The CDR3, as DNA: TGTGCCAGCAGCCAAGATCTTAAGGGAATGTCAGAGACCCAGTACTTC.

The J gene is TRBJ1-5, the V gene TRBV2; D remains unclear. This CDR3 has 11 amino acids. Trimming took off 4 bases at V and 9 bases at J, with 7 bases between the two ends. The germline V gene encodes CDR1 SNHLY and CDR2 FYNNEI. CDR3: CASSGGGPQHF. CDR3 DNA: TGTGCCAGCAGTGGGGGAGGGCCCCAGCATTTT.

The rearrangement links TRBV19 to TRBJ1-2; weak D call: TRBD1 (6 bases). Per germline, CDR1 LNHDA and CDR2 SQIVND (reference sequence). The ends were cut back, 5 bases at V and 7 bases at J, with 17 bases in the middle. This CDR3 is built from 14 residues. As DNA, the CDR3 is TGTGCCAGTAGTCCGACGACAGGTTCGCGTGGCTACACCTTC. It is translated as CASSPTTGSRGYTF. Full variable domain (outside the CDR3, taken from reference TRBV19 and TRBJ1-2): DGGITQSPKYLFRKEGQNVTLSCEQNLNHDAMYWYRQDPGQGLRLIYYSQIVNDFQKGDIAEGYSVSREKKESFPLTVTSAQKNPTAFYLCASSPTTGSRGYTFGSGTRLTVV.

This sequence joins TRBV5-4 and TRBJ2-7, with D possibly matching TRBD2 (6 bases). The CDR3 is made up of 14 amino acids. Trimming took 0 bases from V and 0 from J, leaving 7 bases between them. Germline V gene sequence: CDR1 SGHNT, CDR2 YYREEE (reference sequence). The CDR3 DNA sequence: TGTGCCAGCAGCTTGGCGGGGGACTCCTACGAGCAGTACTTC. It is translated as CASSLAGDSYEQYF.

Only a few counts were recorded for this clone. The chain carries TRBV2 and TRBJ2-4; perhaps TRBD1 as D (8 bases). CDR3 size: 14 residues. Germline CDR1 reads SNHLY; CDR2 reads FYNNEI. Trimming left V 6 bases short and J 9 bases short, with 18 bases between. The CDR3 loop is CASRRTDREGIQYF. In DNA form, the CDR3 reads TGTGCCAGCAGACGTACGGACAGGGAGGGCATTCAGTACTTC.

This clone was picked up a small number of times. As DNA, the CDR3 is TGCGCCAGCAGCGATCTACTAGCGGCCTACAATGAGCAGTTCTTC. This sequence encodes CASSDLLAAYNEQFF. This rearrangement joins TRBV5-1 to TRBJ2-1; the match to TRBD2 covers 8 bases. Unmatched junction bases numbered 5, after V lost 4 bases and J lost 2 bases. CDR3 length equals 15 residues. CDR1 and CDR2 (germline): SGHRS, YFSETQ.

The V and J genes are TRBV7-7 and TRBJ2-1; TRBD2 agrees at 7 bases. The CDR3 spans 11 residues. Germline V lookup: CDR1 SSHAT, CDR2 FNYEAQ (reference sequence). In nucleotides, the CDR3 is TGTGCTATCGTTAGCGGGAATGAGCAGTTCTTC. It specifies CAIVSGNEQFF.

The genes are TRBV5-1 and TRBJ2-7; TRBD1 agrees at 8 bases. The germline V gene encodes CDR1 SGHRS and CDR2 YFSETQ. V lost 4 bases to trimming and J lost 3 bases; unmatched junction nucleotides: 9. The CDR3 has 15 residues. The CDR3 reads CASSLSGTGFYEQYF. The DNA for the CDR3 is TGCGCCAGCAGCCTATCCGGGACAGGCTTCTACGAGCAGTACTTC.

The chain links TRBV5-1 to TRBJ1-6, with D hard to call. The CDR3 contains 15 residues. From germline, CDR1 is SGHRS and CDR2 YFSETQ. Trimming left V 4 bases short and J 5 bases short, with 13 bases between. The CDR3 DNA is TGCGCCAGCAGCGCACCGACGGGTAATAATTCACCCCTCCACTTT. Translation: CASSAPTGNNSPLHF.

The chain employs TRBV30 and TRBJ1-6; D gene ambiguous. The germline V gene encodes CDR1 GTSNPN and CDR2 SVGIG (reference sequence). This CDR3 spans 12 amino acids. V lost 2 bases to trimming and J lost 8 bases, with 7 bases between them. The CDR3, as DNA: TGTGCCTGGAGTCGGGGAGATTCACCCCTCCACTTT. Translation gives CAWSRGDSPLHF.